Sequencing of this T cell receptor (beta chain) was carried out in a study of molecular identifiers for immune sequencing clone quantification. Listed TCR primers and previously described methods were used for bulk TCR libraries. TCRdb redid the calling of the PCR reads with MiXCR, one entry per CDR3 protein. The data hold a few hundred thousand distinct CDR3 sequences, with about a fifth observed a single time. Worth noting for this clonotype: A much larger clone sits a single nucleotide away, making a read error possible.

As CD8+CD4-CCR7+CD45RA+ cells, naive CD8 T cells were sorted. The CDR3 loop spans 14 amino acids. Germline V gene data show CDR1 as SNHLY and CDR2 as FYNNEI. This receptor was identified in a human donor in good health. Some libraries in this study had Jurkat cell RNA spiked in. The sequenced sample was naive CD8+ T cells from blood, with Jurkat cell RNA spiked in. Subset indicated: FACS-sorted CD8+CD4-CCR7+CD45RA+ naive T cells. The gene calls are TRBV2 and TRBJ2-2, with D possibly being TRBD2 (6 bases). CDR3 in DNA: TGTGCCAACGAAAGGCAGGGAGGCACCGGGGAGCTGTCTTTT. Protein sequence: CANERQGGTGELSF.